Shown below are 29 T cell receptor beta chains from a single sample sequenced in a study of blood T cell repertoires in COVID-19. TCRdb keeps only in-frame clones here, not all; method: immunoSEQ multiplex PCR. The table includes approximately 300,000 clones, 89% detected once. Sequenced material: PBMCs or T cells enriched from blood (not recorded which). These TCRs come from a man in his fifties or sixties who had recovered from COVID-19.

This clone was counted at least ten times. V gene TRBV10-1 combines with J gene TRBJ2-2; D is unclear. The CDR3 loop spans 15 amino acids. Looked up from germline, CDR1 is WNHNN and CDR2 is SYGVQD (reference sequence). V lost 6 bases and J lost 1, with 12 bases in between. The CDR3 nucleotides are TGCGCCAGCAGCCTTCCTATTCGGAACACCGGGGAGCTGTTTTTT. It is translated as CASSLPIRNTGELFF.

This clone was detected only a few times. V usage is TRBV19 and J usage is TRBJ1-5, with D perhaps TRBD1 (6 bases). The germline V gene has CDR1 LNHDA and CDR2 SQIVND (reference sequence). The CDR3 sequence is 14 residues long. V shed 7 bases and J shed 1 base, with 11 bases lying between them. This CDR3 is CASTGGQSNQPQHF. The CDR3 DNA follows: TGTGCCAGTACCGGAGGACAGAGCAATCAGCCCCAGCATTTT.

This chain connects TRBV7-9 to TRBJ2-1; 15 nucleotides align to TRBD2. The germline CDR1 and CDR2 sequences are SEHNR and FQNEAQ (reference sequence). The junction had 3 bases not matched to a gene; V was cut back by 2 bases and J by 10 bases. The CDR3 has 15 amino acids. The CDR3 sequence: CASSLPGLAGGEQFF. CDR3 sequence (DNA): TGTGCCAGCAGCTTACCGGGACTAGCGGGAGGAGAGCAGTTCTTC.

There are many counts of this clone. V usage is TRBV6-4 and J usage is TRBJ2-6, with 8 bases matching TRBD2. V dropped 7 bases and J dropped 0; count of bases not matched to a gene: 5. Germline V gene lookup returns CDR1 MRHNA and CDR2 SNTAGT. This CDR3 is 16 amino acids long. CDR3: CASTAGGSSGANVLTF. The CDR3 nucleotides read TGTGCCAGCACCGCGGGGGGCAGCTCTGGGGCCAACGTCCTGACTTTC.

J is TRBJ2-7 and V is TRBV14, with D possibly matching TRBD1 (5 bases). CDR3 length: 16 residues. Between the trimmed V and J ends, which lost 4 bases and 0 bases, there was a span of 16 bases. Germline-derived CDR1 and CDR2 are SGHDN and FVKESK. Here the CDR3 DNA reads TGTGCCAGCAGCCTGTCAAACAGGCGAAGCTCCTACGAGCAGTACTTC. Its translation is CASSLSNRRSSYEQYF. The whole variable domain, remainder taken from reference TRBV14 and TRBJ2-7, is EAGVTQFPSHSVIEKGQTVTLRCDPISGHDNLYWYRRVMGKEIKFLLHFVKESKQDESGMPNNRFLAERTGGTYSTLKVQPAELEDSGVYFCASSLSNRRSSYEQYFGPGTRLTVT.

The rearrangement links TRBV5-6 to TRBJ1-6; a weak D match, TRBD1 (5 bases). There are 15 residues in the CDR3. V lost 1 base and J 5 bases, leaving 10 bases between the germline ends. Germline assignment: CDR1 SGHDT and CDR2 YYEEEE. The CDR3 nucleotides are TGTGCCAGCAGCTTGCGGGAGACAGATAATTCACCCCTCCACTTT. This codes for CASSLRETDNSPLHF.

The chain couples TRBV5-1 to TRBJ2-1; TRBD2 agrees at 10 bases. Germline CDR1 and CDR2: SGHRS and YFSETQ. V lost 1 base to trimming and J lost 7 bases; unmatched junction nucleotides: 8. The CDR3 contains 16 residues. This CDR3 reads CASSLTSGILGNEQFF. The CDR3 nucleotides read TGCGCCAGCAGCTTGACTAGCGGGATTTTAGGGAATGAGCAGTTCTTC.

The J gene is TRBJ2-3, the V gene TRBV6-1; TRBD2 matches at 11 bases. Per germline, CDR1 MNHNS and CDR2 SASEGT. The CDR3 is 16 amino acids. The J segment lost 5 bases and the V segment lost 3 bases, leaving 7 bases of the junction unmatched. CDR3 bases: TGTGCCAGCAGTGATAGCGGGAGGGCCATAGGAGATACGCAGTATTTT. It yields the protein CASSDSGRAIGDTQYF.

The rearrangement links TRBV28 to TRBJ1-5, with 8 bases fitting TRBD1. Germline V lookup: CDR1 MDHEN, CDR2 SYDVKM. V dropped 7 bases and J dropped 3; count of bases not matched to a gene: 5. The CDR3 sequence is 14 residues long. The CDR3 DNA is TGTGCCAGCACCACAGGGGGGAACAATCAGCCCCAGCATTTT. Amino acids: CASTTGGNNQPQHF.

The gene calls are TRBV10-1 and TRBJ2-3; 7 nucleotides align to TRBD2. The CDR3 is 15 amino acids. After removal of 8 bases from V and 4 bases from J, the junction contained 12 bases not matched to a gene. Germline loops: CDR1 WNHNN, CDR2 SYGVQD (reference sequence). CDR3: CASCPAGVAADTQYF. The CDR3 region has the DNA TGCGCCAGCTGTCCGGCGGGAGTAGCGGCAGATACGCAGTATTTT.

The rearrangement links TRBV6-5 to TRBJ1-3, with D possibly matching TRBD1 (5 bases). Germline values: CDR1 MNHEY, CDR2 SVGAGI. The CDR3 is made up of 15 amino acids. V shed 6 bases and J shed 0 bases, with 12 bases lying between them. The CDR3 loop reads CASSPTGRSGNTIYF. CDR3 bases: TGTGCCAGCAGCCCAACAGGACGCTCTGGAAACACCATATATTTT.

V usage is TRBV21-1 and J usage is TRBJ2-1; TRBD2, the table's D call, was not compared with the DNA. TRBV21-1 is a pseudogene. The CDR3 has 18 residues. As DNA, the CDR3 is TGTGCCAGCAGCAAAGGGGGGGTGGACCCTAGCTCCTACAATGAGCAGTTCTTC. Translated: CASSKGGVDPSSYNEQFF.

As for this clone: The same CDR3 can be traced to other DNA sequences in this sample. J is TRBJ2-7 and V is TRBV28; D not resolved. Germline V gene lookup returns CDR1 MDHEN and CDR2 SYDVKM. The CDR3 has 11 residues. The ends were cut back, 5 bases at V and 1 base at J, with 3 bases in the middle. CDR3 sequence (DNA): TGTGCCAGCAGTCATTCCTACGAGCAGTACTTC. It specifies CASSHSYEQYF.

The chain uses TRBV2 and TRBJ2-2; a weak D match, TRBD1 (6 bases). Germline CDR1 SNHLY, CDR2 FYNNEI. This CDR3 region has 12 residues. The V and J ends lost 9 bases and 3 bases respectively, with 8 bases between them. In nucleotides, the CDR3 is TGTGCCAGGGCAGGGGACACCGGGGAGCTGTTTTTT. Amino acid sequence: CARAGDTGELFF.

J is TRBJ2-6 and V is TRBV5-1; D not resolved. CDR1 SGHRS and CDR2 YFSETQ come from the germline V gene. The ends were cut back, 4 bases at V and 1 base at J, with 3 bases in the middle. The CDR3 has 13 residues. CDR3 residues: CASSLSGANVLTF. In DNA form, the CDR3 reads TGCGCCAGCAGCCTTTCTGGGGCCAACGTCCTGACTTTC.

CDR3 coding DNA: TGCGCCAGCAGCTTGGATTCGGTCTCGAACACCGGGGAGCTGTTTTTT. Translated: CASSLDSVSNTGELFF. V and J are TRBV5-1 and TRBJ2-2; D not resolved. Per germline, CDR1 SGHRS and CDR2 YFSETQ. V gave up 0 bases and J gave up 0 bases, with 9 bases separating them. The CDR3 has 16 amino acids.

The V gene is TRBV24-1, the J gene TRBJ2-3; maybe TRBD1 (5 bases). In germline, CDR1 is KGHDR, CDR2 SFDVKD. V was pared by 3 bases and J by 2 bases, with 23 bases between. This CDR3 comprises 19 residues. CDR3 DNA sequence: TGTGCCACCAGTGATAAACGTCCTCGACAGCAACAAAACACAGATACGCAGTATTTT. Translating it yields CATSDKRPRQQQNTDTQYF.

The genes are TRBV7-6 and TRBJ2-2, with D maybe TRBD1 (6 bases). Germline V CDR1 and CDR2: SGHVS, FNYEAQ. This CDR3 contains 14 residues. V was clipped by 5 bases and J by 6 bases, with 13 bases between them. The CDR3 nucleotides are TGTGCCAGCAGCAAAAACAGGGAAGCCGGGGAGCTGTTTTTT. This translates into CASSKNREAGELFF.

The chain carries TRBV18 and TRBJ2-3; 10 bases align to TRBD1. The germline V gene encodes CDR1 KGHSH and CDR2 LQKENI. V shed 4 bases and J 1 base; nucleotides not matched to a gene: 5. CDR3 length: 16 residues. The DNA for the CDR3 is TGTGCCAGCTCACGGACCGGGACAGGGGGCACAGATACGCAGTATTTT. As protein: CASSRTGTGGTDTQYF.

The rearrangement links TRBV6-2 or TRBV6-3 to TRBJ2-3, with D perhaps TRBD2 (5 bases). Trimming left V 2 bases short and J 1 base short, with 10 bases between. There are 15 residues in the CDR3. The V gene's germline CDR1 is MNHEY and CDR2 SVGEGT. CDR3 protein: CASSYRTRGTDTQYF. As DNA, the CDR3 is TGTGCCAGCAGTTACCGAACTAGGGGCACAGATACGCAGTATTTT.

V and J are TRBV6-5 and TRBJ2-2; 8 bases map to TRBD2. CDR1 is MNHEY, CDR2 SVGAGI, per germline. The CDR3 consists of 16 residues. V shed 0 bases and J 6 bases; nucleotides not matched to a gene: 6. This chain's CDR3 is CASSYSFQRESGELFF. The CDR3 bases are TGTGCCAGCAGTTACTCGTTCCAGCGGGAGTCCGGGGAGCTGTTTTTT.

This clone occurred once. The rearrangement joins TRBV2 to TRBJ2-7; possibly TRBD1 for D (7 bases). Germline V CDR1 and CDR2: SNHLY, FYNNEI. Trimming removed 8 bases at V and 2 bases at J, with 22 bases between. This CDR3 comprises 16 residues. CDR3 in DNA: TGTGCCAGCGCCAGGCAGGGGGGATCAATACCCTACGAGCAGTACTTC. Amino acids: CASARQGGSIPYEQYF.

This sequence joins TRBV24-1 and TRBJ2-7, with 12 nucleotides matching TRBD2. There are 16 residues in the CDR3. The germline V gene has CDR1 KGHDR and CDR2 SFDVKD. Losses at the gene ends were 3 bases for V and 1 base for J; bases not matched to a gene: 3. The CDR3 loop reads CATSDGTSGPSYEQYF. The DNA for the CDR3 is TGTGCCACCAGTGATGGGACTAGCGGGCCTTCCTACGAGCAGTACTTC.

The V gene is TRBV13, the J gene TRBJ2-1; possibly TRBD2 for D (5 bases). This CDR3 is built from 14 residues. CDR1 and CDR2 (germline): PRHDT, FYEKMQ (reference sequence). The V gene lost 4 bases and the J gene lost 10 bases, with 17 bases spanning the gap. The CDR3 is CASSSELPSTEQFF. The CDR3 nucleotides are TGTGCCAGCAGCTCTGAGCTGCCTAGCACCGAGCAGTTCTTC.

The V call is TRBV6-2 or TRBV6-3, the J call TRBJ2-2; 7 nucleotides align to TRBD2. This CDR3 region has 15 residues. The junction had 9 bases not matched to a gene; V was cut back by 5 bases and J by 6 bases. Germline V gives CDR1 MNHEY, CDR2 SVGEGT. The CDR3 region is CASSIRGSVAGELFF. The DNA for the CDR3 is TGTGCCAGCAGTATCCGCGGGAGTGTTGCCGGGGAGCTGTTTTTT.

As regards this clone: This sample also contains other DNA sequences that code for the same CDR3. The gene calls are TRBV29-1 and TRBJ2-3; 12 nucleotides agree with TRBD2. Germline V gene lookup returns CDR1 SQVTM and CDR2 ANQGSEA. Trimming took 7 bases from V and 6 from J; bases not matched to a gene: 2. The CDR3 is 12 amino acids. Written as DNA, the CDR3 is TGCAGCGGGACTAGCGGGACGGATACGCAGTATTTT. The encoded protein is CSGTSGTDTQYF.

In this sample, this clone turned up once. The chain is built from TRBV5-5 and TRBJ1-4; D perhaps matches TRBD1 (5 bases). The germline V gene encodes CDR1 SGHKS and CDR2 YYEKEE (reference sequence). The CDR3 has 14 residues. V lost 6 bases to trimming and J lost 3 bases, with 12 bases between them. The CDR3 DNA is TGTGCCAGCACGGGGGGTGGTTCTAATGAAAAACTGTTTTTT. Protein product: CASTGGGSNEKLFF.

This rearrangement joins TRBV29-1 to TRBJ1-5; D is uncertain. This CDR3 comprises 14 residues. The V gene lost 4 bases and the J gene lost 6 bases, with 16 bases spanning the gap. The germline gives CDR1 SQVTM, CDR2 ANQGSEA. The CDR3 region is CSVVAGAGGQPQHF. The CDR3, as DNA: TGCAGCGTTGTCGCGGGAGCGGGCGGTCAGCCCCAGCATTTT.

The chain is built from TRBV27 and TRBJ2-5; TRBD1 is a possible D gene (5 bases). V was clipped by 8 bases and J by 4 bases, with 14 bases between them. This CDR3 is 13 amino acids long. The germline CDR1 and CDR2 sequences are MNHEY and SMNVEV (reference sequence). The CDR3 DNA is TGTGCCAGCTGCTTCAGGGTCGGAGAGACCCAGTACTTC. It is translated as CASCFRVGETQYF.